The next 32 T cell receptor beta chains were all read from a single sample in a study of cytomegalovirus exposure and HLA in healthy donors. 13 Jbeta primers and 60 Vbeta primers were used for the PCR. Only in-frame clones appear in the TCRdb table, and some are missing; sequencing was by immunoSEQ multiplex PCR. The table lists around 200,000 clones, over 75% of them singletons. Specimen: PBMCs. The receptors originated from a female donor in good health and CMV-seronegative.

This clone was seen only a few times. The chain uses TRBV11-2 and TRBJ1-4, with D possibly matching TRBD1 (5 bases). V was shortened by 7 bases and J by 8 bases, with 20 bases between the two germline ends. CDR1 and CDR2 from the germline V gene are SGHAT and FQNNGV. CDR3 length: 15 amino acids. CDR3 DNA sequence: TGTGCCAGCACCCAACGGCCCGGACCAGGGGAAAAACTGTTTTTT. It translates to CASTQRPGPGEKLFF.

V gene TRBV28 combines with J gene TRBJ1-2; no clear D. V shed 7 bases and J shed 2 bases, with 11 bases lying between them. Germline values: CDR1 MDHEN, CDR2 SYDVKM. CDR3 size: 13 residues. CDR3 in DNA: TGTGCCAGCACGACCACAGTGAACTATGGCTACACCTTC. Translated: CASTTTVNYGYTF.

V and J are TRBV5-6 and TRBJ2-7; 9 bases match TRBD1. This CDR3 is 15 amino acids long. The V gene end was trimmed by 3 bases and the J gene end by 1 base; junction bases not matched to a gene: 5. Germline CDR1 reads SGHDT; CDR2 reads YYEEEE. The CDR3 nucleotides are TGTGCCAGCAGCTCCGGGACAGGGATATCCTACGAGCAGTACTTC. Encoded protein: CASSSGTGISYEQYF.

The gene calls are TRBV25-1 and TRBJ1-1, with D perhaps matching TRBD1 (5 bases). Germline CDR1 reads MGHDK; CDR2 reads SYGVNS. Trimming pared 5 bases from V and 4 bases from J, leaving 20 bases between. This CDR3 spans 16 amino acids. CDR3 sequence: CASSTAGKGLTTEAFF. DNA of the CDR3: TGTGCCAGCAGTACGGCGGGGAAGGGGTTGACCACTGAAGCTTTCTTT.

The J gene is TRBJ2-2, the V gene TRBV6-5, with D maybe TRBD2 (6 bases). Germline V gene sequence: CDR1 MNHEY, CDR2 SVGAGI. CDR3 length equals 16 residues. The ends were cut back, 0 bases at V and 1 base at J, with 9 bases in the middle. In DNA, the CDR3 is TGTGCCAGCAGTTACTCGTCCGGGAGGAACACCGGGGAGCTGTTTTTT. Its translation is CASSYSSGRNTGELFF.

The rearrangement joins TRBV4-1 to TRBJ2-5, with 13 bases matching TRBD2. V dropped 0 bases and J dropped 8; count of bases not matched to a gene: 6. Germline V lookup: CDR1 MGHRA, CDR2 YSYEKL. The length of the CDR3 is 16 residues. The CDR3 is CASSQEMTSGGRTQYF. DNA for the CDR3: TGCGCCAGCAGCCAAGAAATGACTAGCGGGGGGCGAACCCAGTACTTC.

This chain connects TRBV7-8 to TRBJ2-2; 7 nucleotides line up with TRBD1. J gave up 3 bases and V 7 bases, and 8 bases lay outside the gene matches. CDR1 is SGHVS, CDR2 FQNEAQ, per germline. This CDR3 is built from 15 residues. This CDR3 reads CASKIQGVDTGELFF. The CDR3 coding sequence is TGTGCCAGCAAGATTCAGGGGGTGGACACCGGGGAGCTGTTTTTT.

In this sample, this clone turned up a few times. V gene TRBV9 combines with J gene TRBJ1-1; TRBD1 agrees at 9 bases. Looked up from germline, CDR1 is SGDLS and CDR2 is YYNGEE. The CDR3 contains 14 residues. The V gene end was trimmed by 3 bases and the J gene end by 4 bases; junction bases not matched to a gene: 4. The CDR3 DNA sequence: TGTGCCAGCAGCGATACAGGGGGCGGCACTGAAGCTTTCTTT. Protein: CASSDTGGGTEAFF.

The gene calls are TRBV19 and TRBJ2-1; D is uncertain. Deletions cut 0 bases from V and 7 bases from J, with 13 bases between. The CDR3 has 15 residues. Germline CDR1 LNHDA, CDR2 SQIVND (reference sequence). The CDR3 nucleotides are TGTGCCAGTAGTATAGATCTATCGAGGCCAAATGAGCAGTTCTTC. This codes for CASSIDLSRPNEQFF.

This chain uses TRBV2 with TRBJ1-2, with D possibly matching TRBD1 (5 bases). The CDR3 length is 13 residues. The V gene's germline CDR1 is SNHLY and CDR2 FYNNEI. The V and J ends lost 8 bases and 6 bases respectively, with 16 bases between them. The CDR3 loop reads CASGKAQGDGYTF. CDR3 coding DNA: TGTGCCAGCGGTAAGGCCCAGGGCGATGGCTACACCTTC.

In this sample, this clone turned up once. V and J are TRBV28 and TRBJ2-2; tentative D call: TRBD2 (6 bases). CDR3 length: 14 residues. CDR1 is MDHEN, CDR2 SYDVKM, per germline. V lost 11 bases and J lost 6, with 19 bases in between. CDR3 sequence: CARGGVELAGELFF. DNA for the CDR3: TGTGCCCGAGGAGGGGTGGAGCTGGCCGGGGAGCTGTTTTTT.

This chain connects TRBV28 to TRBJ1-1; 8 nucleotides match TRBD1. This CDR3 is 15 amino acids long. Germline V gene sequence: CDR1 MDHEN, CDR2 SYDVKM. Losses at the gene ends were 7 bases for V and 4 bases for J; bases not matched to a gene: 11. The DNA for the CDR3 is TGTGCCAGCACCAAACTCGAACAGGGGGTCACTGAAGCTTTCTTT. This translates into CASTKLEQGVTEAFF.

The rearrangement uses TRBV10-1 and TRBJ2-3; perhaps TRBD1 as D (5 bases). Trimming cost V 2 bases and J 3 bases, with 9 bases left between them. The germline CDR1 and CDR2 sequences are WNHNN and SYGVQD (reference sequence). The CDR3 is 14 residues long. In DNA form, the CDR3 reads TGCGCCAGCAGTGAGGCCCAGGGAACAGATACGCAGTATTTT. The encoded protein is CASSEAQGTDTQYF.

This clone occurred a few times. V is TRBV11-2 and J is TRBJ2-7; a weak D match, TRBD1 (5 bases). The CDR3 is made up of 11 amino acids. Germline values: CDR1 SGHAT, CDR2 FQNNGV. Trimming took 2 bases from V and 7 from J, leaving 6 bases between them. The CDR3 spells CASSLQGEQYF. The CDR3 DNA is TGTGCCAGCAGCTTACAGGGAGAGCAGTACTTC. The full variable domain, with the rest looked up from reference TRBV11-2 and TRBJ2-7, is EAGVAQSPRYKIIEKRQSVAFWCNPISGHATLYWYQQILGQGPKLLIQFQNNGVVDDSQLPKDRFSAERLKGVDSTLKIQPAKLEDSAVYLCASSLQGEQYFGPGTRLTVT.

A single count supports this clone. This sequence joins TRBV10-1 and TRBJ2-3; D is perhaps TRBD2 (5 bases). Germline lookup yields CDR1 WNHNN and CDR2 SYGVQD (reference sequence). Trimming pared 0 bases from V and 5 bases from J, leaving 9 bases between. The CDR3 has 14 amino acids. The chain's CDR3 is CASSESLGRDTQYF. The CDR3, as DNA: TGCGCCAGCAGTGAGTCACTAGGGAGAGATACGCAGTATTTT.

This chain uses TRBV9 with TRBJ1-6; perhaps TRBD1 as D (5 bases). CDR1 and CDR2 (germline): SGDLS, YYNGEE. Trimming took 3 bases from V and 1 from J, leaving 11 bases between them. This CDR3 is built from 16 residues. The CDR3 reads CASSAGIESYNSPLHF. The CDR3 coding sequence is TGTGCCAGCAGCGCAGGGATAGAGTCCTATAATTCACCCCTCCACTTT.

A few counts support this clone. The CDR3 loop is CASTWGTSGLPGETQYF. In nucleotides, the CDR3 is TGTGCCAGCACCTGGGGGACTAGCGGGCTACCGGGGGAGACCCAGTACTTC. V usage is TRBV28 and J usage is TRBJ2-5; 12 bases are shared with TRBD2. J gave up 5 bases and V 7 bases, and 14 bases lay outside the gene matches. Per the germline V gene, CDR1 is MDHEN and CDR2 is SYDVKM. The CDR3 has 17 residues.

V usage is TRBV7-9 and J usage is TRBJ2-3, with TRBD2 identical over 10 bases. CDR3 length equals 16 residues. The V gene end was trimmed by 1 base and the J gene end by 0 bases; junction bases not matched to a gene: 1. Germline V CDR1 and CDR2: SEHNR, FQNEAQ (reference sequence). In nucleotides, the CDR3 is TGTGCCAGCAGCTTAGGACTAGCGGGCAGCACAGATACGCAGTATTTT. This codes for CASSLGLAGSTDTQYF.

The V call is TRBV5-8, the J call TRBJ2-7; D is perhaps TRBD1 (6 bases). The V and J ends lost 4 bases and 2 bases respectively, with 13 bases between them. The CDR3 covers 14 residues. Germline-derived CDR1 and CDR2 are SGHTS and YDEGEE. The CDR3 loop reads CASSPRTATYEQYF. CDR3 coding DNA: TGTGCCAGCAGCCCCCGGACAGCCACCTACGAGCAGTACTTC.

The V and J genes are TRBV7-9 and TRBJ1-6; D uncertain. CDR1 is SEHNR and CDR2 is FQNEAQ in the germline V gene (reference sequence). The CDR3 is made up of 13 amino acids. Deletions cut 3 bases from V and 5 bases from J, with 5 bases between. CDR3 protein: CASSLTNNSPLHF. In DNA, the CDR3 is TGTGCCAGCAGCTTGACAAATAATTCACCCCTCCACTTT.

This chain links TRBV7-9 with TRBJ1-3, with D maybe TRBD1 (5 bases). The CDR3 spans 15 residues. Germline lookup yields CDR1 SEHNR and CDR2 FQNEAQ (reference sequence). V lost 4 bases to trimming and J lost 2 bases, with 12 bases between them. CDR3 coding DNA: TGTGCCAGCAGCTCGCCGGCAGGGACTGGAAACACCATATATTTT. Its translation is CASSSPAGTGNTIYF. The whole variable domain, remainder taken from reference TRBV7-9 and TRBJ1-3, is DTGVSQNPRHKITKRGQNVTFRCDPISEHNRLYWYRQTLGQGPEFLTYFQNEAQLEKSRLLSDRFSAERPKGSFSTLEIQRTEQGDSAMYLCASSSPAGTGNTIYFGEGSWLTVV.

This rearrangement joins TRBV28 to TRBJ1-2; TRBD1 is a possible D gene (5 bases). V was pared by 2 bases and J by 4 bases, with 11 bases between. CDR3 length: 14 amino acids. Germline lookup yields CDR1 MDHEN and CDR2 SYDVKM. This chain's CDR3 is CASSLNGGGYGYTF. The CDR3 region has the DNA TGTGCCAGCAGTTTAAATGGGGGAGGCTATGGCTACACCTTC.

This clone has just one count. V usage is TRBV6-5 and J usage is TRBJ2-7; 7 bases fit TRBD1. Losses at the gene ends were 6 bases for V and 0 bases for J; bases not matched to a gene: 8. Germline CDR1 reads MNHEY; CDR2 reads SVGAGI. The CDR3 length is 15 residues. The CDR3 DNA follows: TGTGCCAGCAGGCCCACAGGGGATCACTCCTACGAGCAGTACTTC. Residues: CASRPTGDHSYEQYF.

The chain combines TRBV5-4 with TRBJ2-1, with TRBD2 as a possible D gene (6 bases). CDR3 length: 17 amino acids. The V gene's germline CDR1 is SGHNT and CDR2 YYREEE (reference sequence). V lost 0 bases and J 4 bases, leaving 17 bases between the germline ends. CDR3 DNA sequence: TGTGCCAGCAGCTTGGCCAAGGACCTAGCGACTTACAATGAGCAGTTCTTC. Its protein product is CASSLAKDLATYNEQFF. Looking up the rest from reference TRBV5-4 and TRBJ2-1 gives the full variable domain: ETGVTQSPTHLIKTRGQQVTLRCSSQSGHNTVSWYQQALGQGPQFIFQYYREEENGRGNFPPRFSGLQFPNYSSELNVNALELDDSALYLCASSLAKDLATYNEQFFGPGTRLTVL.

The chain recombines TRBV15 with TRBJ2-7; D is uncertain. The germline V and J ends were trimmed by 0 bases and 4 bases, with 10 bases remaining between them. Germline loops: CDR1 LNHNV, CDR2 YYDKDF (reference sequence). The CDR3 consists of 14 residues. This CDR3 reads CATSRETVPYEQYF. As DNA, the CDR3 is TGTGCCACCAGCAGAGAAACAGTCCCTTACGAGCAGTACTTC.

The CDR3 reads CASSSSSQETQYF. The CDR3, as DNA: TGTGCCAGCAGCTCTAGCAGCCAAGAGACCCAGTACTTC. This chain uses TRBV28 with TRBJ2-5, with TRBD2 as a possible D gene (5 bases). Germline CDR1 and CDR2: MDHEN and SYDVKM. The CDR3 contains 13 residues. Trimming removed 6 bases at V and 1 base at J, with 9 bases between.

This clone was recorded a few times. The V call is TRBV28, the J call TRBJ2-7, with D perhaps TRBD2 (5 bases). The germline V and J ends were trimmed by 8 bases and 6 bases, with 17 bases remaining between them. Germline V gives CDR1 MDHEN, CDR2 SYDVKM. CDR3 length equals 13 residues. The CDR3: CASARRGLGEQYF. Here the CDR3 DNA reads TGTGCCAGCGCACGAAGAGGGCTGGGCGAGCAGTACTTC.

The V and J genes are TRBV19 and TRBJ1-2; 8 bases align to TRBD1. V lost 7 bases to trimming and J lost 4 bases; unmatched junction nucleotides: 14. Germline V CDR1 and CDR2: LNHDA, SQIVND (reference sequence). The CDR3 has 16 residues. This CDR3 reads CASKPGQDFLLYGYTF. The CDR3 DNA is TGTGCCAGTAAACCGGGACAGGACTTCCTCCTCTATGGCTACACCTTC.

J is TRBJ2-2 and V is TRBV5-1; maybe TRBD2 (5 bases). Per germline, CDR1 SGHRS and CDR2 YFSETQ. The CDR3 covers 16 residues. V was shortened by 0 bases and J by 1 base, with 10 bases between the two germline ends. CDR3 nucleotide sequence: TGCGCCAGCAGCTTGGAGAGCGGAGTGAACACCGGGGAGCTGTTTTTT. Translation: CASSLESGVNTGELFF.

The V gene is TRBV28, the J gene TRBJ2-3; 8 nucleotides align to TRBD2. The CDR3 length is 16 residues. Germline V gives CDR1 MDHEN, CDR2 SYDVKM. V lost 5 bases and J lost 3; bases outside the gene matches: 10. CDR3 nucleotides: TGTGCCAGCAGTCCCTTGGCGCGGGAGGCGACAGATACGCAGTATTTT. As protein: CASSPLAREATDTQYF.

The count of this clone is one. The chain uses TRBV19 and TRBJ2-1; 9 bases agree with TRBD2. The CDR3 consists of 18 residues. V lost 1 base, J lost 8 bases, and 15 bases stayed unmatched. In germline, CDR1 is LNHDA, CDR2 SQIVND (reference sequence). Here the CDR3 DNA reads TGTGCCAGTAGTATAGTAATTGGCGGGAGGGCCGGGGGCCATGAGCAGTTCTTC. Protein sequence: CASSIVIGGRAGGHEQFF.

The genes are TRBV6-5 and TRBJ1-2, with no clear D. The germline gives CDR1 MNHEY, CDR2 SVGAGI. Trimming shortened V by 2 bases and J by 8 bases, and 15 bases separated the two germline ends. The length of the CDR3 is 14 residues. CDR3 protein: CASSYSRSVEGYTF. CDR3 sequence (DNA): TGTGCCAGCAGTTACAGCAGATCCGTGGAGGGCTACACCTTC.